The following is a T cell receptor (beta chain) sequence with its context. Its specificity is unknown. RNA in amounts of about 0.5 to 1 ug was reverse transcribed with random hexamers. Amplification of TCR beta CDR3 was carried out by immunoSEQ multiplex PCR, which covered 54 Vbeta and 13 Jbeta segments. TCRdb reanalysed the immunoSEQ multiplex PCR reads using MiXCR and keeps one entry per CDR3 protein. Seen here are around 130,000 distinct CDR3 sequences, 85% to 95% observed once, and the top ten hold around 0.11%. The data were obtained in a study of CD8 T cells in Susac syndrome. Study results and caveats: Only a relatively small number of individuals were included in the TCR sequencing and HLA analysis.

The CDR3 has 18 amino acids. Trimming at V came to 6 bases and at J to 5 bases, leaving 21 bases not matched to a gene. The clonotype was recovered from a human donor with multiple sclerosis. Sequenced sample: CD4+ T cells from PBMCs. The rearrangement links TRBV12-3 or TRBV12-4 to TRBJ2-5; 7 bases fit TRBD2. The CDR3 sequence is CASSLVLGGPLNRETQYF. CDR3 nucleotides: TGTGCCAGCAGCTTGGTGTTGGGAGGGCCTCTCAATCGGGAGACCCAGTACTTC.